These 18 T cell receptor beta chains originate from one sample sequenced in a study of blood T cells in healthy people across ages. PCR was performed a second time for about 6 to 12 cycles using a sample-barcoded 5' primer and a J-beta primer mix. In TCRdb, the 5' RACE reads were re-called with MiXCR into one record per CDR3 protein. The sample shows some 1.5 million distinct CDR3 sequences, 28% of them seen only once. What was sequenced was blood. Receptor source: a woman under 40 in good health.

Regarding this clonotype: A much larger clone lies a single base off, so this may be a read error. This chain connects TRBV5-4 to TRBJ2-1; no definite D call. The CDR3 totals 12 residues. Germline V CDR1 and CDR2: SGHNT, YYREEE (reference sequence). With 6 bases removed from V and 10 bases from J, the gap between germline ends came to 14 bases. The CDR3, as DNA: TGTGCCAGCAACTCCCTAGATCGGGAGCAGTTCTTC. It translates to CASNSLDREQFF.

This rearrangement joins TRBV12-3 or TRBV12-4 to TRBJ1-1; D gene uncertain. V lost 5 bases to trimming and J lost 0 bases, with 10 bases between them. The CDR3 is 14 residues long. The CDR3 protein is CASSPSSLNTEAFF. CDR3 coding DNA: TGTGCCAGCAGTCCTAGTTCCCTGAACACTGAAGCTTTCTTT.

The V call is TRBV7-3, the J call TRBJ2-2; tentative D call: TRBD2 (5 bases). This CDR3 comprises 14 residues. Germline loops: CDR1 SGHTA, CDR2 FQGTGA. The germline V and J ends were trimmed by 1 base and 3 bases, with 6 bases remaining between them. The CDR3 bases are TGTGCCAGCAGCTTAAACGGGGACACCGGGGAGCTGTTTTTT. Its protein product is CASSLNGDTGELFF. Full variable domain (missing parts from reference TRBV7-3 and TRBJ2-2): GAGVSQTPSNKVTEKGKYVELRCDPISGHTALYWYRQSLGQGPEFLIYFQGTGAADDSGLPNDRFFAVRPEGSVSTLKIQRTERGDSAVYLCASSLNGDTGELFFGEGSRLTVL.

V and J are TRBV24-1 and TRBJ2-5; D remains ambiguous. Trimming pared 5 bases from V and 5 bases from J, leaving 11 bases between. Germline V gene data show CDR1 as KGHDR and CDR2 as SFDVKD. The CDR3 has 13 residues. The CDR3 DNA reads TGTGCCACCAGTGCCGCGGACCGGGAGACCCAGTACTTC. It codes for CATSAADRETQYF.

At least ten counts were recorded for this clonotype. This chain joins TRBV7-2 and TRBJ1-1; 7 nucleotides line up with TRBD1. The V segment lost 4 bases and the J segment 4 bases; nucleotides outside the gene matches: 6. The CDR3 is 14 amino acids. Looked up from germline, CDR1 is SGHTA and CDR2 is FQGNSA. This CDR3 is CASSSQGEGTEAFF. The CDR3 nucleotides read TGTGCCAGCAGCTCCCAGGGGGAAGGCACTGAAGCTTTCTTT.

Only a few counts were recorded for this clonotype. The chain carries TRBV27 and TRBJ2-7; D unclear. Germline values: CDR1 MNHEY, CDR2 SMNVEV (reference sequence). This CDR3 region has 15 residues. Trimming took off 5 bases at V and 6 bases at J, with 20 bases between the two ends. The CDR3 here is CASSKGSWTVGEQYF. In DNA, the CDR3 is TGTGCCAGCAGTAAAGGATCCTGGACGGTCGGCGAGCAGTACTTC.

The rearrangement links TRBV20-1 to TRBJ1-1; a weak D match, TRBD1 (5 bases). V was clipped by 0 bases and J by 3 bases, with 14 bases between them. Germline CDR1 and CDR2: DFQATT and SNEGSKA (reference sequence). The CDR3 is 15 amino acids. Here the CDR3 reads CSAREMGGADTEAFF. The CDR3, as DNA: TGCAGTGCTAGAGAGATGGGTGGGGCGGACACTGAAGCTTTCTTT.

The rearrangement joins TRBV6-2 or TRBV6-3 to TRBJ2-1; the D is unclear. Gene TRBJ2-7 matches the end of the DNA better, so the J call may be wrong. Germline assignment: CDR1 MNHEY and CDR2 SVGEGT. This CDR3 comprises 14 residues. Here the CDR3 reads CASSRLELAAEQYF. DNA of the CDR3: TGTGCCAGCAGCCGCTTGGAGTTGGCGGCCGAGCAGTACTTC.

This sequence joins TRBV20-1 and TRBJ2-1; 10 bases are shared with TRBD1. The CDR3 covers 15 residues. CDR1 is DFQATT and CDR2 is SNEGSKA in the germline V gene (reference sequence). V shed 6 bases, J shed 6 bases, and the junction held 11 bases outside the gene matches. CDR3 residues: CSAARGTGDRNEQFF. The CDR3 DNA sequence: TGCAGTGCCGCGAGGGGGACAGGGGACCGCAATGAGCAGTTCTTC.

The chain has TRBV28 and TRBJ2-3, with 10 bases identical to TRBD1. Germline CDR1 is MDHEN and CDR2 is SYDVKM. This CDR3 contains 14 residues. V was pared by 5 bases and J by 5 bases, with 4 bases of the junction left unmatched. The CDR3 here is CASSDRGRGDTQYF. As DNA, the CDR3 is TGTGCCAGCAGTGACAGGGGGCGCGGAGATACGCAGTATTTT.

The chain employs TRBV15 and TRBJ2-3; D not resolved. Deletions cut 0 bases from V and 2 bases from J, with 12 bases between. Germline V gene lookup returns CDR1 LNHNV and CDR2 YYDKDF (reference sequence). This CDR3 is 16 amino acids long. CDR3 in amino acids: CATSRDLNSYTDTQYF. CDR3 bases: TGTGCCACCAGCAGAGATCTGAACAGCTACACAGATACGCAGTATTTT.

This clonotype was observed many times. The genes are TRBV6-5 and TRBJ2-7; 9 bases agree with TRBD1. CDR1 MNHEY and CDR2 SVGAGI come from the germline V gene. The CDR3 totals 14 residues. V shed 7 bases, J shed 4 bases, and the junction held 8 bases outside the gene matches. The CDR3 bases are TGTGCCAGCACCAAGGGACAGGGTGTGTACGAGCAGTACTTC. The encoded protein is CASTKGQGVYEQYF.

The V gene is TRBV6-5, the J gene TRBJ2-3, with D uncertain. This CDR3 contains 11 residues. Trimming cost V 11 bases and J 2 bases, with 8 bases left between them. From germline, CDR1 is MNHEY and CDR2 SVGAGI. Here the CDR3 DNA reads TGTGCCGTAGGAGTCACAGATACGCAGTATTTT. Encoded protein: CAVGVTDTQYF.

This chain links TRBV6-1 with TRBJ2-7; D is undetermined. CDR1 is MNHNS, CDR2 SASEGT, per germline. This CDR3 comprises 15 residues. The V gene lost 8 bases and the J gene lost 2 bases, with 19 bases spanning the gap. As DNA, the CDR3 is TGTGCCAGCCATGAAGCTCCCGTGGGCCCCTACGAGCAGTACTTC. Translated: CASHEAPVGPYEQYF.

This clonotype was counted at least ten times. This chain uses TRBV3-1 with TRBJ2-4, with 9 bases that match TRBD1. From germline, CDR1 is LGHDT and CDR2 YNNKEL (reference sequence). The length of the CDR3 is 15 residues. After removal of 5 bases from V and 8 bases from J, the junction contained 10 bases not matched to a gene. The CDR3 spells CASSALDRGGYIQYF. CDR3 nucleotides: TGTGCCAGCAGCGCATTGGACAGGGGAGGATACATTCAGTACTTC.

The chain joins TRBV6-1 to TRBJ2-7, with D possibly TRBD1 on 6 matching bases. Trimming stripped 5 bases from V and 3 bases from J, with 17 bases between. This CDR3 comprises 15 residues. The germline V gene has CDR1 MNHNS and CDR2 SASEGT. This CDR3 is CASSPGAGLVYEQYF. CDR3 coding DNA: TGTGCCAGCAGTCCAGGGGCAGGATTAGTCTACGAGCAGTACTTC.

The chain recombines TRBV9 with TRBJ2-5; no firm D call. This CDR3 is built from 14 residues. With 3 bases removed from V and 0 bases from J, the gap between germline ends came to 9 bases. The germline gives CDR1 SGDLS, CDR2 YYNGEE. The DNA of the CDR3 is TGTGCCAGCAGCGGAGAGGAGTACCAAGAGACCCAGTACTTC. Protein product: CASSGEEYQETQYF.

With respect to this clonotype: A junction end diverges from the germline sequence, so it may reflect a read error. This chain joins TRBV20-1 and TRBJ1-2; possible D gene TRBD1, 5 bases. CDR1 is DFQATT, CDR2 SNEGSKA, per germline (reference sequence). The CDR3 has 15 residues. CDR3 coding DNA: TGCGGTGCTAGAGATTATGGGACCACTAGCTATGGCTACACCTTC. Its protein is CGARDYGTTSYGYTF.